One sample yielded the 28 T cell receptor beta chains listed below, sequenced in a study of T cells in Graves' hyperthyroidism and ophthalmopathy. Amplification of TCR beta CDR3 regions was performed using RNA transcripts as template. First-round RT-PCR targeting the TCR CDR3 was performed with the HTBI primer set. TCRdb processed the multiplex PCR reads anew with MiXCR; each CDR3 protein has one entry. In the table there are 450,000 to 700,000 distinct CDR3 sequences, 46% of which are singletons. Sequenced: peripheral blood or thyroid tissue (not recorded which). These receptors all come from a woman between 18 and 29 years old with Graves' hyperthyroidism.

In the case of this clonotype: Its ends do not fully match the called genes, so a read error is possible. The rearrangement links TRBV7-9 to TRBJ1-1, with 7 positions matching TRBD1. In germline, CDR1 is SEHNR, CDR2 FQNEAQ (reference sequence). The CDR3 sequence is 14 residues long. The CDR3: CASSSGGTNTEALF. CDR3 in DNA: TGTGCCAGCAGCTCAGGGGGGACAAACACTGAAGCTCTCTTT.

The chain employs TRBV30 and TRBJ2-2; D uncertain. The germline CDR1 and CDR2 sequences are GTSNPN and SVGIG (reference sequence). The CDR3 runs 12 residues. The V gene lost 5 bases and the J gene lost 2 bases, with 6 bases spanning the gap. The CDR3: CAWGVNTGELFF. CDR3 bases: TGTGCCTGGGGAGTTAACACCGGGGAGCTGTTTTTT.

This clonotype was recorded at least ten times. The rearrangement uses TRBV7-8 and TRBJ1-5, with D hard to call. The CDR3 contains 12 residues. V lost 1 base, J lost 6 bases, and 4 bases lay in between. CDR1 SGHVS and CDR2 FQNEAQ come from the germline V gene. The CDR3 sequence is CASSLVGQPQHF. CDR3 in DNA: TGTGCCAGCAGCTTAGTGGGTCAGCCCCAGCATTTT.

At least ten counts were recorded for this clonotype. This chain uses TRBV7-6 with TRBJ2-5; perhaps D is TRBD1 or TRBD2 (5 bases each). CDR3 length: 17 amino acids. In germline, CDR1 is SGHVS, CDR2 FNYEAQ. The V and J ends lost 1 base and 2 bases respectively, with 17 bases between them. The CDR3 DNA follows: TGTGCCAGCAGCTTAGAATCGCTAGCCGGGGCTCAAGAGACCCAGTACTTC. It encodes CASSLESLAGAQETQYF. Full variable domain (missing parts from reference TRBV7-6 and TRBJ2-5): GAGVSQSPRYKVTKRGQDVALRCDPISGHVSLYWYRQALGQGPEFLTYFNYEAQQDKSGLPNDRFSAERPEGSISTLTIQRTEQRDSAMYRCASSLESLAGAQETQYFGPGTRLLVL.

As to this clonotype: An end of the junction differs from the germline gene, which may be a read error. V gene TRBV2 combines with J gene TRBJ2-7; 7 bases fit TRBD2. The CDR3 runs to 13 residues. The germline V gene has CDR1 SNHLY and CDR2 FYNNEI. The CDR3 nucleotides read TGCGCCAGCAGCCGACCTAGCGGCTACGAGCAGTACTTC. This gives the protein CASSRPSGYEQYF. Variable domain in full (rest from reference TRBV2 and TRBJ2-7): EPEVTQTPSHQVTQMGQEVILRCVPISNHLYFYWYRQILGQKVEFLVSFYNNEISEKSEIFDDQFSVERPDGSNFTLKIRSTKLEDSAMYFCASSRPSGYEQYFGPGTRLTVT.

This clonotype was seen many times. The genes are TRBV2 and TRBJ1-1; 7 nucleotides agree with TRBD1. This CDR3 is built from 14 residues. The ends lost 2 bases at V and 5 bases at J; junction bases unmatched: 5. CDR1 is SNHLY, CDR2 FYNNEI, per germline. In DNA form, the CDR3 reads TGTGCCAGCAGTGAACGGGGACAGCGGACTGAAGCTTTCTTT. This sequence encodes CASSERGQRTEAFF.

This clonotype has ten or more counts. V gene TRBV19 combines with J gene TRBJ1-3, with D perhaps matching TRBD1 (6 bases). This CDR3 is built from 16 residues. Germline-derived CDR1 and CDR2 are LNHDA and SQIVND (reference sequence). The V end lost 3 bases, the J end lost 4 bases, and 16 bases lay between the germline ends. CDR3 sequence (DNA): TGTGCCAGTAGTATTCGGTCGGGGGCGAGAGGAAACACCATATATTTT. This translates into CASSIRSGARGNTIYF.

The table lists this clonotype with many counts. V gene TRBV12-3 or TRBV12-4 combines with J gene TRBJ1-6; TRBD1 might be the D (6 bases). V lost 6 bases to trimming and J lost 5 bases, with 11 bases between them. CDR3 size: 14 residues. The CDR3 sequence is CASSFTGNNSPLHF. The DNA of the CDR3 is TGTGCCAGCAGCTTTACAGGGAATAATTCACCCCTCCACTTT.

As to this clonotype: Possible read error: a much larger clone is one base away. The rearrangement uses TRBV20-1 and TRBJ2-2, with D tentatively TRBD2 (6 bases). CDR1 is DFQATT and CDR2 is SNEGSKA in the germline V gene (reference sequence). Trimming stripped 3 bases from V and 7 bases from J, with 15 bases between. The CDR3 is 14 residues long. The CDR3 spells CSARGGPRGGELFF. The CDR3 DNA is TGCAGTGCTAGGGGGGGACCGCGCGGCGGGGAGCTGTTTTTT.

Notes on this clonotype: In this CDR3 the conserved last residue, phenylalanine or tryptophan, is missing, so a read error is likely. V usage is TRBV20-1 and J usage is TRBJ2-7, with 7 bases lining up with TRBD1. J was trimmed by 4 bases and V by 5 bases; bases with no gene match: 8. The CDR3 runs to 13 residues. Germline assignment: CDR1 DFQATT and CDR2 SNEGSKA (reference sequence). CDR3 residues: CSAGPGTEYEQYL. In DNA, the CDR3 is TGCAGTGCTGGCCCCGGGACAGAGTACGAGCAGTACCTC.

The rearrangement links TRBV7-3 to TRBJ1-6, with TRBD1 matching over 10 bases. The V segment lost 11 bases and the J segment 10 bases; nucleotides outside the gene matches: 11. This CDR3 spans 14 amino acids. Germline-derived CDR1 and CDR2 are SGHTA and FQGTGA. The CDR3 sequence: CACNPGQGSSPLHF. The DNA for the CDR3 is TGTGCCTGCAATCCGGGACAGGGGAGCTCACCCCTCCACTTT.

The sample holds a few counts of this clonotype. This chain uses TRBV20-1 with TRBJ2-2; D not resolved. The CDR3 is 10 residues long. The V and J ends lost 4 bases and 3 bases respectively, with 0 bases between them. Looked up from germline, CDR1 is DFQATT and CDR2 is SNEGSKA (reference sequence). Written as DNA, the CDR3 is TGCAGTGCTAACACCGGGGAGCTGTTTTTT. Amino acid sequence: CSANTGELFF.

This sequence joins TRBV5-1 and TRBJ2-3, with 10 bases identical to TRBD1. V gave up 7 bases and J gave up 5 bases; unmatched junction bases: 7. CDR3 length: 14 residues. CDR1 is SGHRS and CDR2 is YFSETQ in the germline V gene. The CDR3 loop is CASSEGQGRDTQYF. DNA for the CDR3: TGCGCCAGCTCGGAGGGACAGGGGAGAGATACGCAGTATTTT. The full variable domain, completed using reference TRBV5-1 and TRBJ2-3, is KAGVTQTPRYLIKTRGQQVTLSCSPISGHRSVSWYQQTPGQGLQFLFEYFSETQRNKGNFPGRFSGRQFSNSRSEMNVSTLELGDSALYLCASSEGQGRDTQYFGPGTRLTVL.

The sample holds a few counts of this clonotype. The chain carries TRBV12-3 or TRBV12-4 and TRBJ1-1, with D hard to call. Between the trimmed V and J ends, which lost 8 bases and 1 base, there was a span of 5 bases. The CDR3 has 11 amino acids. CDR3 in amino acids: CASYKNTEAFF. CDR3 sequence (DNA): TGTGCCAGCTACAAGAACACTGAAGCTTTCTTT.

This clonotype was observed a handful of times. This chain joins TRBV6-1 and TRBJ2-7; tentative D call: TRBD1 (6 bases). This CDR3 has 14 amino acids. The V end was cut by 4 bases, the J end by 0 bases, with 10 bases between. Germline V gene sequence: CDR1 MNHNS, CDR2 SASEGT. CDR3 loop: CASSGGTFSYEQYF. CDR3 DNA: TGTGCCAGCAGTGGGGGGACATTCTCCTACGAGCAGTACTTC.

This sequence joins TRBV2 and TRBJ1-2; no reliable D call. V was pared by 3 bases and J by 7 bases, with 9 bases between. The CDR3 has 12 residues. CDR1 and CDR2 (germline): SNHLY, FYNNEI. The CDR3 loop reads CASSDLGIGYTF. CDR3 DNA sequence: TGTGCCAGCAGTGACCTGGGAATTGGCTACACCTTC.

To note about this clonotype: A much larger clonotype is one base distant, so this may be a read error. The chain joins TRBV5-1 to TRBJ2-7; the match to TRBD1 covers 8 bases. The CDR3 runs to 14 residues. V was pared by 3 bases and J by 5 bases, with 7 bases of the junction left unmatched. The germline gives CDR1 SGHRS, CDR2 YFSETQ. CDR3 sequence: CASSYRQGAHEQYF. Written as DNA, the CDR3 is TGCGCCAGCAGCTATAGGCAGGGGGCCCACGAGCAGTACTTC.

This clonotype was found many times. This chain joins TRBV20-1 and TRBJ1-1; D unclear. The V gene's germline CDR1 is DFQATT and CDR2 SNEGSKA (reference sequence). The CDR3 runs 14 residues. V lost 4 bases, J lost 2 bases, and 14 bases lay in between. Here the CDR3 reads CSATKQTLNTEAFF. The CDR3 DNA is TGCAGTGCTACGAAACAGACGCTTAACACTGAAGCTTTCTTT.

This chain connects TRBV29-1 to TRBJ1-6, with 12 bases fitting TRBD1. Germline V gene sequence: CDR1 SQVTM, CDR2 ANQGSEA. V was clipped by 6 bases and J by 5 bases; unmatched bases: 8. CDR3 length: 16 amino acids. For the CDR3, the DNA is TGCAGCGTAGCCGGGACAGGGGGCATCGATAATTCACCCCTCCACTTT. Its protein is CSVAGTGGIDNSPLHF.

This clonotype was detected a few times. The V gene is TRBV7-6, the J gene TRBJ2-7, with 8 bases fitting TRBD2. The CDR3 runs 14 residues. CDR1 and CDR2 (germline): SGHVS, FNYEAQ. The J segment lost 6 bases and the V segment lost 2 bases, leaving 6 bases of the junction unmatched. The CDR3 sequence is CASSLIREGGEQYF. In DNA form, the CDR3 reads TGTGCCAGCAGCTTAATCCGGGAGGGCGGCGAGCAGTACTTC.

This chain uses TRBV10-3 with TRBJ1-2; D gene ambiguous. This CDR3 spans 12 amino acids. With 2 bases removed from V and 3 bases from J, the gap between germline ends came to 4 bases. Germline CDR1 and CDR2: ENHRY and SYGVKD. The CDR3, as DNA: TGTGCCATCAGTGAGGTGGACTATGGCTACACCTTC. This gives the protein CAISEVDYGYTF.

The J gene is TRBJ1-2, the V gene TRBV30; D unresolved. The CDR3 consists of 13 residues. Germline values: CDR1 GTSNPN, CDR2 SVGIG (reference sequence). Between the trimmed V and J ends, which lost 1 base and 1 base, there was a span of 7 bases. CDR3 loop: CAWSGHVNYGYTF. CDR3 sequence (DNA): TGTGCCTGGAGTGGACATGTTAACTATGGCTACACCTTC.

The sample holds many counts of this clonotype. CDR3: CASSYPETDNTGELFF. The CDR3 region has the DNA TGTGCCAGCAGCTATCCAGAGACAGATAACACCGGGGAGCTGTTTTTT. The gene calls are TRBV7-8 and TRBJ2-2; a weak D match, TRBD1 (5 bases). The V gene lost 4 bases and the J gene lost 2 bases, with 14 bases spanning the gap. The germline V gene has CDR1 SGHVS and CDR2 FQNEAQ. The CDR3 runs 16 residues.

With regard to this clonotype: Since a much larger clone is just one base distant, this may be a read error. The chain combines TRBV12-3 or TRBV12-4 with TRBJ1-1; TRBD1 is a possible D gene (5 bases). With 11 bases removed from V and 1 base from J, the gap between germline ends came to 17 bases. The CDR3 contains 14 residues. The CDR3 coding sequence is TGTGCCGGCACTGAGGACACTTCGAACACTGAAGCTTTCTTT. It yields the protein CAGTEDTSNTEAFF.

Ten or more counts support this clonotype. The rearrangement links TRBV7-6 to TRBJ1-1; 7 positions match TRBD1. The CDR3 contains 15 residues. V lost 5 bases and J lost 1; bases outside the gene matches: 7. The germline V gene has CDR1 SGHVS and CDR2 FNYEAQ. The CDR3 reads CASSPGTVKNTEAFF. CDR3 DNA sequence: TGTGCCAGCAGCCCCGGGACAGTGAAGAACACTGAAGCTTTCTTT.

This clonotype has ten or more counts. This sequence joins TRBV12-5 and TRBJ2-7, with D possibly being TRBD1 (5 bases). CDR3 length: 14 residues. V lost 4 bases to trimming and J lost 6 bases, with 16 bases between them. The V gene's germline CDR1 is LGHNT and CDR2 FRNRAP. CDR3 sequence reads: CASGSRTRTGEQYF. The DNA for the CDR3 is TGTGCTAGTGGTTCTCGGACAAGAACGGGCGAGCAGTACTTC. The full variable domain, completed using reference TRBV12-5 and TRBJ2-7, is DARVTQTPRHKVTEMGQEVTMRCQPILGHNTVFWYRQTMMQGLELLAYFRNRAPLDDSGMPKDRFSAEMPDATLATLKIQPSEPRDSAVYFCASGSRTRTGEQYFGPGTRLTVT.

This clonotype showed up many times. The chain is built from TRBV27 and TRBJ1-1; D is unclear. Between the trimmed V and J ends, which lost 5 bases and 1 base, there was a span of 8 bases. Germline CDR1 MNHEY, CDR2 SMNVEV (reference sequence). The length of the CDR3 is 13 residues. The CDR3 spells CASSTTPNTEAFF. DNA of the CDR3: TGTGCCAGCAGTACGACACCGAACACTGAAGCTTTCTTT.

On this clonotype itself: A much larger clone lies a single base off, so this may be a read error. The chain links TRBV5-1 to TRBJ2-2; D unresolved. V was cut by 5 bases and J by 9 bases, with 8 bases left in between. The CDR3 consists of 11 residues. Germline lookup yields CDR1 SGHRS and CDR2 YFSETQ. CDR3 sequence reads: CASRDDRELFF. CDR3 bases: TGCGCCAGCAGGGATGACCGGGAGCTGTTTTTT.